These T cell receptor beta chains were read from a single sample in a study of shared clonotypes between healthy human individuals. Using immunoSEQ multiplex PCR, the repertoire was profiled, and TCRdb retains in-frame clones only, with some absent. The top ten clones hold over 1.5% of a sample with roughly 640,000 clones, 74% of them seen once. The sequencing sample was made of memory CD4+ T cells sorted from blood. The source is a woman in her twenties or thirties in good health. Both conserved end residues are part of each CDR3. A D gene is named only where the DNA matches it firmly. Clone size, where shown, is once, few, many, or a class for clones that have expanded.

abundance: NA; v_gene: TRBV27; d_gene: TRBD2; j_gene: TRBJ2-5; CDR3aa: CASSLSLGLAGVGETQYF; CDR3nt: TGTGCCAGCAGTTTATCCCTGGGACTAGCGGGGGTAGGAGAGACCCAGTACTTC
abundance: once; v_gene: TRBV7-2; d_gene: NA; j_gene: TRBJ2-2; CDR3aa: CASSLVSGELFF; CDR3nt: TGTGCCAGCAGCTTAGTCTCCGGGGAGCTGTTTTTT
abundance: NA; v_gene: TRBV7-9; d_gene: NA; j_gene: TRBJ2-3; CDR3aa: CASSLAGRDTDTQYF; CDR3nt: TGTGCCAGCAGCTTGGCCGGACGGGACACAGATACGCAGTATTTT
abundance: few; v_gene: TRBV19; d_gene: TRBD2; j_gene: TRBJ2-7; CDR3aa: CASSTRTSGTSEQYF; CDR3nt: TGTGCCAGTAGTACCCGGACTAGCGGGACCTCGGAGCAGTACTTC
abundance: NA; v_gene: TRBV28; d_gene: TRBD1; j_gene: TRBJ1-1; CDR3aa: CASSRDRAIEAFF; CDR3nt: TGTGCCAGCAGCCGAGACAGGGCAATTGAAGCTTTCTTT
abundance: many; v_gene: TRBV30; d_gene: NA; j_gene: TRBJ1-5; CDR3aa: CAWSARGGATNQPQHF; CDR3nt: TGTGCCTGGAGTGCAAGAGGAGGGGCGACCAATCAGCCCCAGCATTTT
abundance: NA; v_gene: TRBV5-1; d_gene: TRBD2; j_gene: TRBJ2-1; CDR3aa: CASSLTTSGNYNEQFF; CDR3nt: TGCGCCAGCAGCTTGACCACTAGCGGGAATTACAATGAGCAGTTCTTC
abundance: few; v_gene: TRBV2; d_gene: TRBD1; j_gene: TRBJ1-2; CDR3aa: CASSEAQTGPGGYTF; CDR3nt: TGTGCCAGCAGTGAAGCCCAGACAGGGCCTGGGGGCTACACCTTC
abundance: NA; v_gene: TRBV6-5; d_gene: NA; j_gene: TRBJ2-1; CDR3aa: CASSVRDPQINEQFF; CDR3nt: TGTGCCAGCAGTGTGCGGGACCCTCAAATCAATGAGCAGTTCTTC
abundance: few; v_gene: TRBV14; d_gene: TRBD1; j_gene: TRBJ1-2; CDR3aa: CARTGGVLYGYTF; CDR3nt: TGTGCCAGGACAGGGGGCGTCCTCTATGGCTACACCTTC
abundance: NA; v_gene: TRBV9; d_gene: TRBD2; j_gene: TRBJ2-7; CDR3aa: CASSEAPAGTSGYEQYF; CDR3nt: TGTGCCAGCAGCGAGGCCCCCGCCGGGACTAGCGGATACGAGCAGTACTTC
abundance: NA; v_gene: TRBV29-1; d_gene: NA; j_gene: TRBJ1-1; CDR3aa: CSVDSPTSRGGEGTEAFF; CDR3nt: TGCAGCGTTGACTCCCCTACTAGCCGCGGAGGGGAGGGCACTGAAGCTTTCTTT